The T cell receptor beta chain described here comes from a study of cytomegalovirus exposure and HLA in healthy donors. Primers included in the PCR were 60 Vbeta and 13 Jbeta primers. Profiled with immunoSEQ multiplex PCR; TCRdb holds only in-frame clones, not every one. The data hold roughly 56,000 clones, with more than 75% observed a single time. Germline loops: CDR1 MNHEY, CDR2 SMNVEV (reference sequence). CDR3 length: 13 residues. Trimming stripped 9 bases from V and 4 bases from J, with 14 bases between. Whole-study results and caveats: Analyses of presence and absence presupposed an approximately uniform sequencing depth across donors.

To note about this clone: What it recognizes is unknown.

The sequence was obtained from a young man in good health and CMV-seronegative. Sample: PBMCs. The chain links TRBV27 to TRBJ2-3; possible D gene TRBD1, 5 bases. Here the CDR3 reads CASPFIGADTQYF. CDR3 DNA sequence: TGTGCCAGTCCATTTATAGGGGCAGATACGCAGTATTTT.